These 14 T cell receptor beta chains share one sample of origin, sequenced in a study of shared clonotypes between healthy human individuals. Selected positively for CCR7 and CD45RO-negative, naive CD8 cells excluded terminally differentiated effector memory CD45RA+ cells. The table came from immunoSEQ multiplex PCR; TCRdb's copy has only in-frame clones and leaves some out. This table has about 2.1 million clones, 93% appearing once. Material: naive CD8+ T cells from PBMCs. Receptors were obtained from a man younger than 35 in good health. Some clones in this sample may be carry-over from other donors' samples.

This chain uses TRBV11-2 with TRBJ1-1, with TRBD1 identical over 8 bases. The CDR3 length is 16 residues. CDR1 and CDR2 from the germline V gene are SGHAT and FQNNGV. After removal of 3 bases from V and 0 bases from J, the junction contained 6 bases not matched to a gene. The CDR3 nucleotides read TGTGCCAGCAGCTTCAGGGGGCGAGGGATGAACACTGAAGCTTTCTTT. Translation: CASSFRGRGMNTEAFF.

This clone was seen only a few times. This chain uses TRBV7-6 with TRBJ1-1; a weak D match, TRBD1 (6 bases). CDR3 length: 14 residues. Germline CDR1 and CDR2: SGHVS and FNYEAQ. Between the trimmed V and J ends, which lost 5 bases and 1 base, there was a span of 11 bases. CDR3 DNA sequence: TGTGCCAGCAGCCGTGACAGGCAGAACACTGAAGCTTTCTTT. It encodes CASSRDRQNTEAFF.

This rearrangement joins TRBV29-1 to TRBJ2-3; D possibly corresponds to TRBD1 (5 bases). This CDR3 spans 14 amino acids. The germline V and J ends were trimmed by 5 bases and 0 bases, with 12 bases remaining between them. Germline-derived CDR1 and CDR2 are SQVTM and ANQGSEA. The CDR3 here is CSVRAGYSTDTQYF. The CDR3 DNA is TGCAGCGTTCGGGCAGGGTATAGCACAGATACGCAGTATTTT.

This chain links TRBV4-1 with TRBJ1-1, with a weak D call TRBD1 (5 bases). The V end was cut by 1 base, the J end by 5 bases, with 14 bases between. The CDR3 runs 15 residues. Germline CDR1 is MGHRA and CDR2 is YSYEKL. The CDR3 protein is CASSQAGGAWTEAFF. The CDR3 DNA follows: TGCGCCAGCAGCCAAGCGGGTGGGGCATGGACTGAAGCTTTCTTT.

The CDR3, as DNA: TGTGCCAGCAGCCAAGAAAGGCAGATCCTCTATGGCTACACCTTC. This translates into CASSQERQILYGYTF. The rearrangement links TRBV4-2 to TRBJ1-2; D ambiguous. Germline loops: CDR1 LGHNA, CDR2 YNFKEQ. Deletions cut 0 bases from V and 4 bases from J, with 12 bases between. CDR3 length: 15 amino acids.

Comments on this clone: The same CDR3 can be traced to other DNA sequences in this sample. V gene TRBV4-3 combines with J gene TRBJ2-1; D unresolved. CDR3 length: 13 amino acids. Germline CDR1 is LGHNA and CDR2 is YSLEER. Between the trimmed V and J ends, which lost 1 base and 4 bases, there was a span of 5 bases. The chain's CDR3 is CASSQGSYNEQFF. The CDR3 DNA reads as TGCGCCAGCAGCCAAGGTTCGTACAATGAGCAGTTCTTC.

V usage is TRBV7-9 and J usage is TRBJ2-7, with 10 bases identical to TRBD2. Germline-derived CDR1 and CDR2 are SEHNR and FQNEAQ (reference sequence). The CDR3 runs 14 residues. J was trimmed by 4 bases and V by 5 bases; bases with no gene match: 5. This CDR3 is CASSPGGLAYEQYF. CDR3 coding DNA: TGTGCCAGCAGCCCAGGGGGACTAGCGTACGAGCAGTACTTC.

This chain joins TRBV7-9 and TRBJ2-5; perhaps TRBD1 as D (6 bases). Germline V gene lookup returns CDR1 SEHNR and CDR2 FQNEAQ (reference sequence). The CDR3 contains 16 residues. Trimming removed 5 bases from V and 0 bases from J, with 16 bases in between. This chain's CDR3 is CASSRLGASYQETQYF. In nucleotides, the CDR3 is TGTGCCAGCAGCCGTCTGGGGGCGTCGTACCAAGAGACCCAGTACTTC.

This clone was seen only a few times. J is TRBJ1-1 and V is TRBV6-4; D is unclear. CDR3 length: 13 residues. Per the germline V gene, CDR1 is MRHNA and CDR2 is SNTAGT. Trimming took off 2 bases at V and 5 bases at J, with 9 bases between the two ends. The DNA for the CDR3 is TGTGCCAGCAGTGACGGGCGGAGTACTGAAGCTTTCTTT. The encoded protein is CASSDGRSTEAFF.

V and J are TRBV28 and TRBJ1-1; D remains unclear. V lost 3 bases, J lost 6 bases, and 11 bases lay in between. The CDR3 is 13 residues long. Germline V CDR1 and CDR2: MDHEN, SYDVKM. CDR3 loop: CASSLSGIAEAFF. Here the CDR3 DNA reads TGTGCCAGCAGTTTGTCAGGTATCGCTGAAGCTTTCTTT.

CDR3 bases: TGTGCCAGCAGCTTAGTGTCGTGGCTAGCGGGAGGAAACACCGGGGAGCTGTTTTTT. This translates into CASSLVSWLAGGNTGELFF. The chain has TRBV7-9 and TRBJ2-2; 11 positions agree with TRBD2. The V and J ends lost 1 base and 2 bases, in that order; junction bases with no gene match: 9. This CDR3 spans 19 amino acids. Germline values: CDR1 SEHNR, CDR2 FQNEAQ (reference sequence).

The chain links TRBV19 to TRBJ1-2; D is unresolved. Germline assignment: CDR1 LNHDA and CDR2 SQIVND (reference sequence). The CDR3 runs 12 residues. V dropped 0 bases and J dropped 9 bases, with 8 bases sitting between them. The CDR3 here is CASSIDLLSYTF. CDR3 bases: TGTGCCAGTAGTATAGATCTTTTGAGCTACACCTTC.

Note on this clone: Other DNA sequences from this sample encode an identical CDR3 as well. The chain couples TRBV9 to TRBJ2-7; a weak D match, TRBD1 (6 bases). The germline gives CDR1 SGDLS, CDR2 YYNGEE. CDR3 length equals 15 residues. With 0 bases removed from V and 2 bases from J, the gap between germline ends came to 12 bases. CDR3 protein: CASSVVGAPTYEQYF. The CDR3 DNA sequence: TGTGCCAGCAGCGTAGTGGGGGCACCCACCTACGAGCAGTACTTC.

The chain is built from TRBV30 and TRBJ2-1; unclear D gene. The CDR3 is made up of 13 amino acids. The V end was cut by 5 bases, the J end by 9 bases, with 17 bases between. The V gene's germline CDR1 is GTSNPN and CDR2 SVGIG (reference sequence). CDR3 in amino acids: CAWAVSTDFEQFF. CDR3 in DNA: TGTGCCTGGGCGGTCTCTACCGACTTTGAGCAGTTCTTC.